This T cell receptor beta chain came from a study of blood T cell repertoires in COVID-19. J gave up 0 bases and V 8 bases, and 7 bases lay outside the gene matches. The CDR3 runs to 15 residues. Germline V gene lookup returns CDR1 GTSNPN and CDR2 SVGIG (reference sequence). The protocol was immunoSEQ multiplex PCR, while the TCRdb copy is restricted to in-frame clones and leaves out a portion. The data contain fewer than 200,000 clones, roughly 70% of them singletons. The sequence was obtained from a woman of 80 years or more with acute or convalescent COVID-19. Specimen: peripheral blood. The chain is built from TRBV30 and TRBJ2-3; 11 bases map to TRBD2. CDR3 region: CAAETSGASTDTQYF. The CDR3, as DNA: TGTGCCGCAGAGACTAGCGGGGCAAGCACAGATACGCAGTATTTT.